This is a list of T cell receptor beta chains from one sample in a study of identifying expanded T cells in peripheral blood. TCRdb keeps only in-frame clones here, not all; method: immunoSEQ multiplex PCR. The table has about 130,000 clones, 86% seen once. Sequencing was carried out using blood. These receptors all stem from a person aged 18-70 years in good health. Each CDR3 is given with its conserved first and last residue. D genes are given only for firm matches. Clone size is stated in some rows and not others, as once, few, many or a class when expanded.

CASSLSRGSTEAFF TGTGCCAGCAGCTTATCTCGCGGGAGTACTGAAGCTTTCTTT TRBJ1-1 TRBV11-3 NA NA
CATSKPWGGGRGGETQYF TGTGCCACCAGCAAACCCTGGGGAGGGGGGCGAGGTGGAGAGACCCAGTACTTC TRBJ2-5 TRBV15 NA NA
CASSQPSYEQYF TGTGCCAGCTCCCAACCCTCGTACGAGCAGTACTTC TRBJ2-7 TRBV18 NA NA
CASSPPPSTNEKLFF TGTGCCAGCAGCCCCCCACCATCAACTAATGAAAAACTGTTTTTT TRBJ1-4 TRBV28 NA once
CASSSNPEVQYF TGTGCCAGCAGCTCAAATCCCGAGGTGCAGTACTTC TRBJ2-7 TRBV28 NA NA
CAISEGTGRRKDGYTF TGTGCCATCAGTGAGGGGACAGGGCGCCGGAAGGATGGCTACACCTTC TRBJ1-2 TRBV10-3 TRBD1 NA
CASRKQGSNQPQHF TGTGCCAGCAGAAAACAGGGGTCCAATCAGCCCCAGCATTTT TRBJ1-5 TRBV27 TRBD1 NA
CASSLMPDSGSNEQFF TGTGCCAGCAGCTTAATGCCTGACTCCGGATCCAATGAGCAGTTCTTC TRBJ2-1 TRBV7-3 NA NA
CSVERAEEQETQYF TGCAGCGTTGAAAGGGCGGAGGAGCAAGAGACCCAGTACTTC TRBJ2-5 TRBV29-1 NA NA
CASSVGTANSPLHF TGTGCCAGCAGCGTGGGAACAGCTAATTCACCCCTCCACTTT TRBJ1-6 TRBV9 NA NA
CASSVAPGRNQPQHF TGTGCCAGCAGCGTAGCTCCAGGGCGAAATCAGCCCCAGCATTTT TRBJ1-5 TRBV9 NA NA
CASSFRTGDDGYTF TGTGCCAGCAGTTTCCGGACAGGGGATGATGGCTACACCTTC TRBJ1-2 TRBV2 TRBD1 NA
CASSLKGYGYTF TGTGCCAGCAGTTTAAAAGGGTACGGCTACACCTTC TRBJ1-2 TRBV28 NA NA
CASSSPGTSDTGELFF TGCGCCAGCAGCTCCCCCGGGACTAGCGACACCGGGGAGCTGTTTTTT TRBJ2-2 TRBV4-1 TRBD2 NA
CASSYSPDRTYGYTF TGTGCCAGCAGTTACTCCCCGGACAGGACTTATGGCTACACCTTC TRBJ1-2 TRBV6-4 TRBD1 NA
CASSLQGLNEKLFF TGTGCCAGCAGCTTACAGGGTTTAAATGAAAAACTGTTTTTT TRBJ1-4 TRBV5-6 NA NA
CASSNRDSPNEQFF TGTGCCAGCAGTAACCGGGACTCCCCAAATGAGCAGTTCTTC TRBJ2-1 TRBV6-6 NA NA
CASSPLDRSTDTQYF TGTGCCAGCTCACCACTGGACAGGTCCACAGATACGCAGTATTTT TRBJ2-3 TRBV18 TRBD1 NA
CASSLSPGGQETQYF TGTGCCAGCAGCTTAAGTCCAGGGGGTCAGGAGACCCAGTACTTC TRBJ2-5 TRBV7-3 TRBD1 NA
CASSLAGDGEKLFF TGTGCCAGCAGCTTAGCAGGGGATGGTGAAAAACTGTTTTTT TRBJ1-4 TRBV7-9 NA NA
CASSLAGQSGLAGVRGSTDTQYF TGTGCCAGCAGTTTAGCAGGCCAGTCGGGACTAGCGGGAGTAAGGGGTAGCACAGATACGCAGTATTTT TRBJ2-3 TRBV28 TRBD2 NA
CASSQEITGGKTEAFF TGCGCCAGCAGCCAAGAAATAACAGGGGGCAAGACTGAAGCTTTCTTT TRBJ1-1 TRBV4-1 TRBD1 NA
CASSLPLRQPQHF TGTGCCAGCAGTTTACCCCTTCGTCAGCCCCAGCATTTT TRBJ1-5 TRBV27 NA once
CASSQGDQGTEAFF TGTGCCAGCAGCCAAGGGGACCAGGGAACTGAAGCTTTCTTT TRBJ1-1 TRBV4-2 NA NA
CASSRKGTGEGETQYF TGCGCCAGCAGCCGAAAGGGGACAGGGGAGGGGGAGACCCAGTACTTC TRBJ2-5 TRBV4-1 TRBD1 NA
CASSGGSSYNSPLHF TGTGCCAGCAGTGGAGGGAGCTCCTATAATTCACCCCTCCACTTT TRBJ1-6 TRBV6-1 NA NA
CASSTPWWPQSNQPQHF TGTGCCAGTAGTACGCCCTGGTGGCCCCAGAGCAATCAGCCCCAGCATTTT TRBJ1-5 TRBV19 NA NA
CASSPPRGAFYGYTF TGTGCCAGCAGTCCGCCACGGGGGGCTTTTTATGGCTACACCTTC TRBJ1-2 TRBV28 NA NA
CASSMGRWTGGYTEAFF TGTGCCAGTAGTATGGGACGCTGGACAGGGGGCTACACTGAAGCTTTCTTT TRBJ1-1 TRBV19 TRBD1 NA
CAWRGTVASGANVLTF TGTGCCTGGAGGGGGACAGTGGCCTCTGGGGCCAACGTCCTGACTTTC TRBJ2-6 TRBV30 TRBD1 NA
CASSLLGGNTIYF TGTGCCAGCAGCTTATTAGGAGGAAACACCATATATTTT TRBJ1-3 TRBV7-8 NA NA
CATKVRGYTQYF TGTGCCACCAAGGTCAGGGGCTATACGCAGTATTTT TRBJ2-3 TRBV14 NA NA
CASTLDRGDNEQFF TGTGCCAGTACCCTGGACAGGGGGGACAATGAGCAGTTCTTC TRBJ2-1 TRBV19 TRBD1 NA
CASADGQSDYSNQPQHF TGTGCTAGTGCTGATGGACAGAGTGACTATAGCAATCAGCCCCAGCATTTT TRBJ1-5 TRBV12-5 NA NA
CASSQTGGHGYTF TGTGCCAGCAGTCAGACAGGGGGACATGGCTACACCTTC TRBJ1-2 TRBV6-5 TRBD1 few
CSVESGTGGSEAFF TGCAGCGTGGAATCCGGGACAGGGGGCTCTGAAGCTTTCTTT TRBJ1-1 TRBV29-1 TRBD1 NA
CASSEAPQRVYGYTF TGTGCCAGCAGTGAAGCCCCCCAGCGGGTCTATGGCTACACCTTC TRBJ1-2 TRBV6-1 NA once
CASSQAARTGFSYGYTF TGCGCCAGCAGCCAAGCAGCTCGGACAGGGTTTAGCTATGGCTACACCTTC TRBJ1-2 TRBV4-3 TRBD1 NA
CASSPGTGLGFETQYF TGCGCCAGCAGCCCGGGAACTGGGCTCGGTTTTGAGACCCAGTACTTC TRBJ2-5 TRBV5-1 NA NA
CSVELAQTYNEQFF TGCAGCGTCGAACTAGCGCAAACTTACAATGAGCAGTTCTTC TRBJ2-1 TRBV29-1 TRBD2 NA
CASSDRHHTPYEQYF TGTGCCAGCAGCGACCGACACCATACTCCCTACGAGCAGTACTTC TRBJ2-7 TRBV9 NA NA
CASSRNWDSYEQYF TGTGCCAGCAGTAGGAACTGGGACAGCTACGAGCAGTACTTC TRBJ2-7 TRBV7-2 TRBD1 NA
CASSLASGTDTQYF TGTGCCAGCAGCTTGGCTAGCGGTACAGATACGCAGTATTTT TRBJ2-3 TRBV27 TRBD2 NA
CASSVDPGGVEKLFF TGTGCCAGCAGCGTAGATCCAGGGGGAGTAGAAAAACTGTTTTTT TRBJ1-4 TRBV9 TRBD1 NA
CASSHLGGEHTGELFF TGTGCCAGCAGCCATTTGGGGGGGGAACACACCGGGGAGCTGTTTTTT TRBJ2-2 TRBV4-2 TRBD2 NA
CSVYRVGDGYTF TGCAGCGTCTACCGGGTCGGTGATGGCTACACCTTC TRBJ1-2 TRBV29-1 NA NA
CAWSDGLPNEKLFF TGTGCCTGGAGTGACGGGCTCCCTAATGAAAAACTGTTTTTT TRBJ1-4 TRBV30 NA NA
CSVDRNGNGNTIYF TGCAGCGTTGACAGGAACGGGAATGGAAACACCATATATTTT TRBJ1-3 TRBV29-1 NA NA
CASSLDQDTTGQYF TGTGCCAGCAGCTTAGATCAGGACACAACGGGGCAGTACTTC TRBJ2-7 TRBV11-2 NA NA